The next 15 T cell receptor beta chains were all read from a single sample in a study of blood T cell repertoires in COVID-19. Data came from immunoSEQ multiplex PCR; TCRdb stores just in-frame clones and leaves some out. The table shows 110,000 or so clones, with 75% to 90% occurring only once. Input material: peripheral blood. These receptors all come from a woman in her thirties or forties with acute or convalescent COVID-19.

This clone showed up just once. The chain links TRBV5-1 to TRBJ2-1, with D perhaps TRBD2 (6 bases). The CDR3 consists of 16 residues. Germline CDR1 and CDR2: SGHRS and YFSETQ. V lost 0 bases and J 7 bases, leaving 17 bases between the germline ends. The CDR3 sequence: CASSLGSSAFANEQFF. In DNA, the CDR3 is TGCGCCAGCAGCTTGGGATCTAGCGCCTTCGCGAATGAGCAGTTCTTC.

The rearrangement links TRBV7-2 to TRBJ1-5; a possible D gene is TRBD1 (6 bases). Germline CDR1 is SGHTA and CDR2 is FQGNSA. V was shortened by 2 bases and J by 7 bases, with 9 bases between the two germline ends. This CDR3 spans 13 amino acids. The CDR3 protein is CASSLRGGQPQHF. The CDR3 nucleotides are TGTGCCAGCAGCTTACGGGGGGGCCAGCCCCAGCATTTT.

The V and J genes are TRBV28 and TRBJ1-2; 8 bases line up with TRBD1. This CDR3 contains 18 residues. Germline loops: CDR1 MDHEN, CDR2 SYDVKM. The V and J ends lost 5 bases and 4 bases, in that order; junction bases with no gene match: 18. The CDR3 loop is CASSDTRLSGGEVYGYTF. CDR3 coding DNA: TGTGCCAGCAGTGACACTCGGTTGTCAGGGGGCGAGGTCTATGGCTACACCTTC.

The J gene is TRBJ2-3, the V gene TRBV18, with a possible D match to TRBD2 (7 bases). The CDR3 is 15 residues long. CDR1 KGHSH and CDR2 LQKENI come from the germline V gene. V lost 8 bases and J lost 1, with 16 bases in between. The CDR3 region is CASPGPGGRTDTQYF. The CDR3 bases are TGTGCCAGCCCAGGCCCGGGGGGCCGCACAGATACGCAGTATTTT.

The genes are TRBV7-2 and TRBJ1-2; perhaps TRBD1 as D (5 bases). The CDR3 spans 15 residues. Germline CDR1 SGHTA, CDR2 FQGNSA. V gave up 0 bases and J gave up 2 bases, with 10 bases separating them. CDR3 coding DNA: TGTGCCAGCAGCTTAGCAAGCAGGGTCAACTATGGCTACACCTTC. It encodes CASSLASRVNYGYTF.

This clone showed up just once. J is TRBJ2-2 and V is TRBV18, with 7 bases aligning to TRBD1. The CDR3 runs 16 residues. Germline V lookup: CDR1 KGHSH, CDR2 LQKENI. V trimming: 1 base; J trimming: 2 bases; junction bases outside the gene matches: 4. The CDR3 DNA reads as TGTGCCAGCTCACCACAGGGGGCCTCCAACACCGGGGAGCTGTTTTTT. It is translated as CASSPQGASNTGELFF.

V is TRBV7-7 and J is TRBJ2-2; D not certain. The CDR3 is 12 amino acids. V lost 1 base and J lost 7, with 4 bases in between. Germline loops: CDR1 SSHAT, CDR2 FNYEAQ (reference sequence). CDR3 loop: CASSLDSGELFF. CDR3 sequence (DNA): TGTGCCAGCAGCTTAGACAGCGGGGAGCTGTTTTTT.

The rearrangement links TRBV7-8 to TRBJ2-7; 9 nucleotides line up with TRBD2. The CDR3 extends over 13 amino acids. Germline V CDR1 and CDR2: SGHVS, FQNEAQ. The V segment lost 5 bases and the J segment 3 bases; nucleotides outside the gene matches: 2. The CDR3 reads CASSGSGGYEQYF. CDR3 DNA sequence: TGTGCCAGCAGCGGTAGCGGGGGCTACGAGCAGTACTTC.

V gene TRBV19 combines with J gene TRBJ1-1, with D uncertain. Germline values: CDR1 LNHDA, CDR2 SQIVND (reference sequence). This CDR3 contains 12 residues. Trimming shortened V by 9 bases and J by 3 bases, and 11 bases separated the two germline ends. This CDR3 reads CASAWRDTEAFF. The CDR3 nucleotides read TGTGCCAGCGCCTGGAGGGACACTGAAGCTTTCTTT.

About this clone: One end of the junction varies from germline; a read error may be responsible. The chain carries TRBV3-1 (or the pseudogene TRBV3-2) and TRBJ2-7, with no clear D. The CDR3 contains 14 residues. Germline V gene sequence: CDR1 LGHDT, CDR2 YNNKEL (reference sequence). The CDR3 DNA sequence: TGTGCCAGCACCCAAGGGTACTCCTCCTACGAGCAGTACTTC. Translating it yields CASTQGYSSYEQYF.

The chain joins TRBV7-9 to TRBJ1-1; no clear D. CDR1 SEHNR and CDR2 FQNEAQ come from the germline V gene (reference sequence). Trimming took 5 bases from V and 3 from J, leaving 10 bases between them. The CDR3 sequence is 13 residues long. The CDR3 here is CASSANSDTEAFF. The CDR3 bases are TGTGCCAGCAGCGCCAACAGTGACACTGAAGCTTTCTTT.

This sequence joins TRBV7-8 and TRBJ2-1; D possibly corresponds to TRBD1 (6 bases). The CDR3 spans 15 residues. V was shortened by 8 bases and J by 6 bases, with 20 bases between the two germline ends. Germline CDR1 reads SGHVS; CDR2 reads FQNEAQ. CDR3 sequence: CASRPYRESRNEQFF. CDR3 in DNA: TGTGCCAGCCGCCCCTACAGGGAAAGTCGCAATGAGCAGTTCTTC.

The chain employs TRBV5-4 and TRBJ2-5; TRBD2 aligns across 9 bases. Germline V CDR1 and CDR2: SGHNT, YYREEE (reference sequence). V was clipped by 3 bases and J by 5 bases; unmatched bases: 11. CDR3 length: 16 residues. Here the CDR3 DNA reads TGTGCCAGCAGCTCCCCAAACAGCGGGGGGCAGGAGACCCAGTACTTC. Translated: CASSSPNSGGQETQYF.

The CDR3 nucleotides read TGTGCCAGCAGCCAAGTTCCCACTCCGGAAGAGACCCAGTACTTC. Translating it yields CASSQVPTPEETQYF. The chain is built from TRBV3-1 (or the pseudogene TRBV3-2) and TRBJ2-5; no definite D call. This CDR3 region has 15 residues. In germline, CDR1 is LGHDT, CDR2 YNNKEL (reference sequence). V shed 1 base and J shed 3 bases, with 12 bases lying between them.

V gene TRBV15 combines with J gene TRBJ2-7; TRBD1 aligns across 9 bases. With 2 bases clipped from V and 1 base from J, the junction kept 9 bases outside the gene matches. The CDR3 totals 17 residues. The germline CDR1 and CDR2 sequences are LNHNV and YYDKDF (reference sequence). CDR3: CATSRRTGGGKSYEQYF. In DNA form, the CDR3 reads TGTGCCACCAGCAGACGAACAGGGGGCGGAAAGTCCTACGAGCAGTACTTC.